This T cell receptor beta chain was observed in a study of technical replicates of blood from a few donors. Germline V gene data show CDR1 as MGHRA and CDR2 as YSYEKL. This CDR3 has 15 amino acids. With 1 base removed from V and 4 bases from J, the gap between germline ends came to 13 bases. Data came from immunoSEQ multiplex PCR; TCRdb stores just in-frame clones and leaves some out. The sample has 67,000 or so clones; around 90% are singletons. The receptor was derived from a human donor in good health. The chain carries TRBV4-1 and TRBJ1-2; tentative D call: TRBD1 (5 bases). Sequenced sample: T cells isolated from PBMCs. CDR3 bases: TGCGCCAGCAGCCAAGTACGAGGACAACTCTATGGCTACACCTTC. Translation: CASSQVRGQLYGYTF.